A single sample gave rise to the 29 T cell receptor beta chains below, sequenced in a study of regulatory T cells in long-lasting Graves disease. This sample's time point: persistent/refractory GD, antithyroid drugs over 5 years with positive TRAb. PBMC-extracted RNA yielded the TCR library. The TCR beta library used iRepertoire HTBI primers with Arm-PCR amplification of CDR3. From the multiplex PCR reads, TCRdb called clonotypes with MiXCR, one entry per CDR3 protein. The sample has hundreds of thousands of distinct CDR3 sequences; 25% to 35% are singletons. This sample comprised peripheral blood mononuclear cells (PBMCs), obtained when the disease was refractory, from a patient treated with antithyroid drugs. The source is a female donor with Graves disease.

V is TRBV5-1 and J is TRBJ1-4; TRBD1 is a possible D gene (5 bases). Germline V gene lookup returns CDR1 SGHRS and CDR2 YFSETQ. The V gene lost 5 bases and the J gene lost 8 bases, with 16 bases spanning the gap. The CDR3 is 14 residues long. As DNA, the CDR3 is TGCGCCAGCAGGGGAGCCGGGGCCGAAGAAAAACTGTTTTTT. Translation: CASRGAGAEEKLFF. Full variable domain (remainder filled in from reference TRBV5-1 and TRBJ1-4): KAGVTQTPRYLIKTRGQQVTLSCSPISGHRSVSWYQQTPGQGLQFLFEYFSETQRNKGNFPGRFSGRQFSNSRSEMNVSTLELGDSALYLCASRGAGAEEKLFFGSGTQLSVL.

The sample holds a few counts of this clonotype. The rearrangement joins TRBV6-1 to TRBJ1-1, with D possibly TRBD1 on 6 matching bases. CDR3 length: 14 residues. The germline V gene has CDR1 MNHNS and CDR2 SASEGT. The V gene lost 7 bases and the J gene lost 5 bases, with 17 bases spanning the gap. The CDR3 DNA is TGTGCCAGCATAGGGGGGGGTTTTGGAACTGAAGCTTTCTTT. This gives the protein CASIGGGFGTEAFF.

The chain combines TRBV6-1 with TRBJ2-4; D tentatively reads TRBD1 or TRBD2 (5 bases each). The germline V gene encodes CDR1 MNHNS and CDR2 SASEGT. V shed 6 bases and J shed 11 bases, with 11 bases lying between them. The CDR3 length is 11 residues. In nucleotides, the CDR3 is TGTGCCAGCAGCTCGGGGCTACTTCAGTACTTC. Amino acids: CASSSGLLQYF.

The chain carries TRBV20-1 and TRBJ1-3; 7 nucleotides agree with TRBD1. The V segment lost 4 bases and the J segment 3 bases; nucleotides outside the gene matches: 9. The germline V gene encodes CDR1 DFQATT and CDR2 SNEGSKA (reference sequence). This CDR3 has 15 amino acids. In DNA, the CDR3 is TGCAGTGCTATCGGCGGAGGGGGCTATGGAAACACCATATATTTT. It specifies CSAIGGGGYGNTIYF.

This clonotype has just a few counts. The V call is TRBV9, the J call TRBJ1-6; a possible D gene is TRBD1 (5 bases). The CDR3 is 14 residues long. Between the trimmed V and J ends, which lost 4 bases and 5 bases, there was a span of 10 bases. Per germline, CDR1 SGDLS and CDR2 YYNGEE. The CDR3 protein is CASSPRVDNSPLHF. DNA for the CDR3: TGTGCCAGCAGCCCCAGGGTTGATAATTCACCCCTCCACTTT.

This clonotype was recorded a few times. The CDR3 DNA reads as TGTGCCAGCAGCTTTAGCGTAAACACCGGGGAGCTGTTTTTT. It specifies CASSFSVNTGELFF. V usage is TRBV11-2 and J usage is TRBJ2-2, with D possibly being TRBD2 (5 bases). The CDR3 contains 14 residues. Germline values: CDR1 SGHAT, CDR2 FQNNGV. Trimming stripped 3 bases from V and 2 bases from J, with 7 bases between.

This clonotype has a count of ten or more. The chain is built from TRBV12-3 or TRBV12-4 and TRBJ1-2; no clear D gene. CDR3 length: 13 residues. Deletions cut 7 bases from V and 8 bases from J, with 17 bases between. As DNA, the CDR3 is TGTGCCAGCAACGAGCTGGGATTAGAGGGCTACACCTTC. It yields the protein CASNELGLEGYTF.

This clonotype was counted at least ten times. The chain joins TRBV2 to TRBJ2-5, with D possibly called TRBD1 or TRBD2 (5 bases each). The CDR3 contains 14 residues. Germline CDR1 SNHLY, CDR2 FYNNEI. Between the trimmed V and J ends, which lost 5 bases and 4 bases, there was a span of 14 bases. The CDR3 protein is CASSPGSRRETQYF. CDR3 DNA sequence: TGTGCCAGCAGTCCAGGGAGTCGACGAGAGACCCAGTACTTC.

This clonotype has more than one count but fewer than ten. The CDR3 DNA reads as TGTGCCAGCAGTGGACAGGGGGCGCAAAGTCCCCTCCACTTT. This codes for CASSGQGAQSPLHF. The J gene is TRBJ1-6, the V gene TRBV6-1; 10 bases match TRBD1. The CDR3 covers 14 residues. Germline V lookup: CDR1 MNHNS, CDR2 SASEGT. The ends lost 4 bases at V and 13 bases at J; junction bases unmatched: 7.

This clonotype was counted between two and nine times. At one end the junction does not follow the germline gene, possibly because of a read error. V is TRBV5-1 and J is TRBJ2-1, with D perhaps assigned TRBD1 or TRBD2 (5 bases each). Germline V gives CDR1 SGHRS, CDR2 YFSETQ. The CDR3 contains 14 residues. The DNA for the CDR3 is TGCACCAGCAGAGGACACAACGGGGTCGGTGAGCAGTTCTTC. It yields the protein CTSRGHNGVGEQFF.

The chain uses TRBV7-9 and TRBJ2-7, with D tentatively TRBD2 (5 bases). CDR1 and CDR2 from the germline V gene are SEHNR and FQNEAQ (reference sequence). The length of the CDR3 is 14 residues. The V end was cut by 5 bases, the J end by 2 bases, with 13 bases between. This chain's CDR3 is CASSRLGGPYEQYF. For the CDR3, the DNA is TGTGCCAGCAGCCGGCTTGGCGGGCCCTACGAGCAGTACTTC.

This clonotype was recorded a few times. The chain joins TRBV28 to TRBJ1-1; weak D call: TRBD1 (6 bases). The V end was cut by 5 bases, the J end by 10 bases, with 14 bases between. The germline V gene encodes CDR1 MDHEN and CDR2 SYDVKM. CDR3 length: 12 residues. The CDR3 DNA is TGTGCCAGCAGTCTACAGGGTTATGGAGCTTTCTTT. Protein product: CASSLQGYGAFF.

This clonotype has more than one count but fewer than ten. The V call is TRBV6-5, the J call TRBJ2-7; tentatively, D is TRBD1 or TRBD2 (5 bases each). Germline V gene lookup returns CDR1 MNHEY and CDR2 SVGAGI. The CDR3 is 14 residues long. V was cut by 2 bases and J by 3 bases, with 11 bases left in between. The CDR3 protein is CASSYEGIRYEQYF. In nucleotides, the CDR3 is TGTGCCAGCAGTTACGAGGGGATCCGCTACGAGCAGTACTTC.

This clonotype was detected only a few times. V is TRBV6-5 and J is TRBJ2-2; possibly TRBD1 or TRBD2 for D (5 bases each). This CDR3 is 16 amino acids long. Germline-derived CDR1 and CDR2 are MNHEY and SVGAGI. Trimming removed 2 bases from V and 0 bases from J, with 10 bases in between. In nucleotides, the CDR3 is TGTGCCAGCAGTTACGGGGGTGCGGCGAACACCGGGGAGCTGTTTTTT. As protein: CASSYGGAANTGELFF.

The chain employs TRBV20-1 and TRBJ1-1; unclear D gene. CDR3 size: 12 residues. CDR1 is DFQATT, CDR2 SNEGSKA, per germline (reference sequence). V dropped 6 bases and J dropped 5 bases, with 13 bases sitting between them. CDR3 loop: CSAVRGWTEAFF. CDR3 in DNA: TGCAGTGCAGTTCGGGGTTGGACTGAAGCTTTCTTT.

This clonotype was seen a handful of times. V usage is TRBV11-2 and J usage is TRBJ2-5; a weak D match, TRBD1 (6 bases). Between the trimmed V and J ends, which lost 6 bases and 3 bases, there was a span of 14 bases. CDR3 length: 14 amino acids. In germline, CDR1 is SGHAT, CDR2 FQNNGV. Here the CDR3 reads CASRDYRDKETQYF. CDR3 DNA sequence: TGTGCCAGCAGAGATTACAGGGATAAAGAGACCCAGTACTTC.

In its sample, this clonotype was seen many times. The V call is TRBV27, the J call TRBJ2-5; 9 bases match TRBD2. The ends lost 4 bases at V and 3 bases at J; junction bases unmatched: 9. Germline CDR1 reads MNHEY; CDR2 reads SMNVEV (reference sequence). The CDR3 is 16 amino acids. The CDR3 sequence: CASSYTGLARKETQYF. The CDR3 coding sequence is TGTGCCAGCAGTTACACGGGACTAGCAAGAAAAGAGACCCAGTACTTC.

The J gene is TRBJ2-2, the V gene TRBV7-3; D not resolved. The V and J ends lost 2 bases and 4 bases respectively, with 8 bases between them. This CDR3 has 14 residues. The germline CDR1 and CDR2 sequences are SGHTA and FQGTGA. The CDR3 sequence: CASSLGGTTGELFF. The DNA of the CDR3 is TGTGCCAGCAGCTTAGGCGGAACCACCGGGGAGCTGTTTTTT.

The gene calls are TRBV11-3 and TRBJ2-1; 12 bases agree with TRBD2. CDR3 length equals 15 residues. Germline CDR1 SGHNT, CDR2 YENEEA. V lost 4 bases and J lost 5; bases outside the gene matches: 3. The CDR3 bases are TGTGCCAGCAGCTACAGACTAGCGGGGGACAATGAGCAGTTCTTC. Its protein is CASSYRLAGDNEQFF.

The V call is TRBV6-2 or TRBV6-3, the J call TRBJ1-5, with 8 bases fitting TRBD1. Losses at the gene ends were 2 bases for V and 0 bases for J; bases not matched to a gene: 6. The CDR3 loop spans 17 amino acids. The germline CDR1 and CDR2 sequences are MNHEY and SVGEGT. The CDR3 DNA reads TGTGCCAGCAGTTACGAAGACAGGGGTTATAGCAATCAGCCCCAGCATTTT. Residues: CASSYEDRGYSNQPQHF.

The V gene is TRBV7-6, the J gene TRBJ2-7, with 11 bases matching TRBD1. V was pared by 4 bases and J by 6 bases, with 14 bases of the junction left unmatched. The CDR3 loop spans 17 amino acids. Germline V gene data show CDR1 as SGHVS and CDR2 as FNYEAQ. The CDR3 region has the DNA TGTGCCAGCAGCTCGTTACCCCCGGACAGGGGGCATGGCGAGCAGTACTTC. The encoded protein is CASSSLPPDRGHGEQYF.

The chain joins TRBV29-1 to TRBJ1-1, with D perhaps TRBD1 (6 bases). The CDR3 has 15 amino acids. Per germline, CDR1 SQVTM and CDR2 ANQGSEA. V shed 7 bases and J shed 1 base, with 19 bases lying between them. The CDR3 DNA is TGCAGCGCCAAGGGGGGGGCGGGGGCGAACACTGAAGCTTTCTTT. It specifies CSAKGGAGANTEAFF.

This chain connects TRBV10-3 to TRBJ1-3, with D possibly matching TRBD1 (6 bases). The CDR3 runs to 13 residues. V was shortened by 6 bases and J by 4 bases, with 10 bases between the two germline ends. Per germline, CDR1 ENHRY and CDR2 SYGVKD. The CDR3 reads CAISGTSGNTIYF. In DNA form, the CDR3 reads TGTGCCATCAGCGGGACATCAGGAAACACCATATATTTT.

This clonotype was seen once. A much larger clonotype is one base distant, so this may be a read error. The gene calls are TRBV2 and TRBJ2-7; 8 bases map to TRBD2. J was trimmed by 9 bases and V by 1 base; bases with no gene match: 8. The CDR3 extends over 14 amino acids. Germline V gene data show CDR1 as SNHLY and CDR2 as FYNNEI. The CDR3 DNA sequence: TGTGCCAGCAGTGAAGTTAGCGGGAAGAGAGGGCAGTACTTC. Amino acid sequence: CASSEVSGKRGQYF.

This chain links TRBV9 with TRBJ2-2; possibly TRBD1 or TRBD2 for D (5 bases each). The CDR3 runs 14 residues. Per germline, CDR1 SGDLS and CDR2 YYNGEE. V shed 1 base and J shed 7 bases, with 11 bases lying between them. CDR3 bases: TGTGCCAGCAGCGTAAGGACGGGGCACGGGGAGCTGTTTTTT. This codes for CASSVRTGHGELFF.

This clonotype was recorded a few times. This sequence joins TRBV11-2 and TRBJ2-2; D is possibly TRBD2 (7 bases). V shed 3 bases and J shed 4 bases, with 18 bases lying between them. From germline, CDR1 is SGHAT and CDR2 FQNNGV. This CDR3 spans 17 amino acids. The chain's CDR3 is CASSFGGGRAVTGELFF. The CDR3 DNA reads TGTGCCAGCAGCTTCGGAGGGGGGAGGGCCGTCACCGGGGAGCTGTTTTTT.

This clonotype was counted at least ten times. The chain combines TRBV2 with TRBJ1-2, with D hard to call. V gave up 3 bases and J gave up 10 bases, with 3 bases separating them. This CDR3 has 9 amino acids. Germline CDR1 SNHLY, CDR2 FYNNEI. CDR3 loop: CASSENYTF. CDR3 sequence (DNA): TGTGCCAGCAGTGAGAACTACACCTTC.

This clonotype was observed at least ten times. The J gene is TRBJ1-5, the V gene TRBV6-1, with D unclear. The V and J ends lost 0 bases and 7 bases respectively, with 13 bases between them. The germline gives CDR1 MNHNS, CDR2 SASEGT. The CDR3 consists of 15 residues. The CDR3 protein is CASSEALAGPQPQHF. CDR3 nucleotides: TGTGCCAGCAGTGAAGCGCTTGCAGGTCCCCAGCCCCAGCATTTT.

This CDR3 reads CASSLGAGDTIYF. CDR3 in DNA: TGTGCCAGCAGCTTGGGAGCGGGGGACACCATATATTTT. The rearrangement joins TRBV7-7 to TRBJ1-3, with D maybe TRBD1 (5 bases). V lost 3 bases and J lost 8, with 11 bases in between. The germline CDR1 and CDR2 sequences are SSHAT and FNYEAQ (reference sequence). There are 13 residues in the CDR3. Together with reference TRBV7-7 and TRBJ1-3, the CDR3 gives the full variable domain: GAGVSQSPRYKVTKRGQDVTLRCDPISSHATLYWYQQALGQGPEFLTYFNYEAQPDKSGLPSDRFSAERPEGSISTLTIQRTEQRDSAMYRCASSLGAGDTIYFGEGSWLTVV.